This T cell receptor beta chain was captured by sequencing in a study of blood T cells in healthy people across ages. Notes on the study in general: PBMC samples, being unsorted, prevented any conclusive comparison of naive and antigen-experienced cells. It was not known whether donors were CMV positive (a possible confounder of expanded clonotype changes).

There were healthy Caucasian individuals from Russia, aged roughly 6 to 100, serving as donors. A note on this clonotype: What it binds is not known. Just one base apart from a much larger clone, this may be a read error.

Together with a sample-barcoded 5' primer, a J-beta primer mix was included in a second PCR lasting roughly 6 to 12 cycles. The authors tagged each cDNA molecule using a template-switch adaptor with 12 random nucleotides. TCRdb analysed the 5' RACE reads with MiXCR anew, one entry per CDR3 protein. This sample has about 1.7 million distinct CDR3 sequences, with 28% found just once. The CDR3 loop spans 13 amino acids. Germline V CDR1 and CDR2: SGHTA, FQGNSA. Material for sequencing was blood. The J gene is TRBJ2-7, the V gene TRBV7-2, with D perhaps TRBD1 or TRBD2 (6 bases each). The sequence was collected from a woman in her twenties or thirties in good health. The DNA of the CDR3 is TGTGCCGGCAGCTTAGGGGGGATCAACGAGCAGTACTTC. This sequence encodes CAGSLGGINEQYF.